This T cell receptor (beta chain) was recovered during a study of CD8 T cells in ankylosing spondylitis. It was by quantitative 5'-RACE with molecular barcodes that TCR beta libraries were made. TCRdb re-analysed the 5' RACE reads in MiXCR, keeping a single row per CDR3 protein. The repertoire holds 200,000 to 250,000 distinct CDR3 sequences, with 6% to 8.5% as singletons. Study findings and constraints: According to the report, clones linked to the disease were significantly enriched in matched synovial fluid samples taken from ankylosing spondylitis patients. Clones linked to the disease showed a CD8+ phenotype. They occurred at relatively low frequencies in peripheral blood. In ankylosing spondylitis blood, a motif of roughly eight highly homologous TCR beta variants appeared characteristic.

Germline CDR1 MNHEY, CDR2 SVGAGI. The CDR3 covers 15 residues. Trimming took 7 bases from V and 6 from J, leaving 22 bases between them. This clonotype was seen many times. Its antigen is undetermined. This rearrangement joins TRBV6-5 to TRBJ2-7, with a tentative D call TRBD2 (5 bases). This clonotype was obtained from a male donor with ankylosing spondylitis. The specimen sequenced was blood, either unsorted or a sorted T cell fraction (not recorded which). CDR3 sequence (DNA): TGTGCCAGCACTTCCCGACTATACCAATCCGGCGAGCAGTACTTC. This codes for CASTSRLYQSGEQYF.